The table lists the clone carrying this T cell receptor (beta chain) with a count of one. Its antigen is still unknown. The entry originates in a study of T cell repertoires in ileal Crohn's disease. General study results and limits: Compared with non-smokers, active smokers at surgery showed more clonal expansions.

Here immunoSEQ multiplex PCR was the method, and the copy in TCRdb shows in-frame clones only, minus some. This table has approximately 6,800 clones, roughly 70% appearing once. Included were adult ileal or ileocolonic Crohn's patients indicated for ileocolonic resection. Germline CDR1 is SGHTA and CDR2 is FQGTGA. V was clipped by 5 bases and J by 0 bases, with 7 bases between them. The CDR3 has 13 residues. Specimen: ileal tissue. The V and J genes are TRBV7-3 and TRBJ1-1, with D unresolved. The receptor's source is an adult with Crohn's disease. CDR3 coding DNA: TGTGCCAGCAGCGTACTCATGAACACTGAAGCTTTCTTT. Protein product: CASSVLMNTEAFF.